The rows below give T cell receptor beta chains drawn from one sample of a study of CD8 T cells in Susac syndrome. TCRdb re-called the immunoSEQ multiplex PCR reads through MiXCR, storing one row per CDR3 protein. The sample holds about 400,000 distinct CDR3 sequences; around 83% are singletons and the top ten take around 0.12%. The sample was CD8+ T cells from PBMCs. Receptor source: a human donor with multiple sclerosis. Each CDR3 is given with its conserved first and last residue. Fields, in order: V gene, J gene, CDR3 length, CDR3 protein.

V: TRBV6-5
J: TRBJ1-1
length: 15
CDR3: CASSPTTGVNTEAFF

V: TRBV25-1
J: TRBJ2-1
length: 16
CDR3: CASSLSSWDIYNEQFF

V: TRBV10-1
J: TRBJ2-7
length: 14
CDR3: CASSEGQVPYEQYF

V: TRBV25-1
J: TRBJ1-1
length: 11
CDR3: CASTMNTEAFF

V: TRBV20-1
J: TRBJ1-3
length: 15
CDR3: CSARDWEGSGNTIYF

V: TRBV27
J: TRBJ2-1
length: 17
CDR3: CASSLYGGGEMVNEQFF

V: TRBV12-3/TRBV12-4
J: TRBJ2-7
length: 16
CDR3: CASTDRDRGIPYEQYF

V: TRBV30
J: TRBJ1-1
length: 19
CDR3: CAWSYGDSGTGDMNTEAFF

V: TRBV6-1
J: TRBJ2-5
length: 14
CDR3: CATRGTGYQETQYF

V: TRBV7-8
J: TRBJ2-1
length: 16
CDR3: CASNRKYSGSYNEQFF

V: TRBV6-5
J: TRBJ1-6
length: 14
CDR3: CASSQLPEDSPLHF

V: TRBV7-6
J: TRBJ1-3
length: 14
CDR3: CASSLVQGTDTIYF

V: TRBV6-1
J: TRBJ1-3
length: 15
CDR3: CASRETGSSGNTIYF

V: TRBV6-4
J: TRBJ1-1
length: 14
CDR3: CASSENVGITEAFF

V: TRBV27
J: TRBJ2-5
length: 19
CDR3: CASSPLVSASGSLEETQYF

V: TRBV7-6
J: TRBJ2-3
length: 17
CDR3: CASSLTSGSAGADTQYF

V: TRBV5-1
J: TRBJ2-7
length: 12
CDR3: CASSALADEQYF

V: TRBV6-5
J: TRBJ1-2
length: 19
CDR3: CASRCTRSLGDRAFRSYTF

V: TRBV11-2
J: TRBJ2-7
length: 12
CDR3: CASSLGLDEQYF

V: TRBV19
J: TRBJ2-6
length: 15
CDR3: CASTTEWSGANVLTF

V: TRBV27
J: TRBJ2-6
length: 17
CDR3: CASSFLGTGDWANVLTF

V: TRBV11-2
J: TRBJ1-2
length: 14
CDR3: CASSPDSIVEGYTF

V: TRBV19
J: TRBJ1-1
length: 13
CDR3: CASSIGRGLEAFF

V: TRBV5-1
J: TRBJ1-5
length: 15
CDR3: CASSLWGDSNQPQHF

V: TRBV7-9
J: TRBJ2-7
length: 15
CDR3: CASSLPGQEVYEQYF

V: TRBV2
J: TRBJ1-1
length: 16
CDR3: CASSDPILQGDTEAFF

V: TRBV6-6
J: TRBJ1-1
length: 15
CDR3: CASSYAFAGDQDAFF

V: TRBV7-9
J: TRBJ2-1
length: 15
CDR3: CASSLWTGTSNEQFF

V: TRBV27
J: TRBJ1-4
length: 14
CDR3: CASSLVSPNEKLFF

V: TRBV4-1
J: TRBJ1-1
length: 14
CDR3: CASSHTAKGGEAFF

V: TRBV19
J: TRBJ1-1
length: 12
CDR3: CASKGSNTEAFF

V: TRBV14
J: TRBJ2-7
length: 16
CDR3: CASSQEIGRALYEQYF

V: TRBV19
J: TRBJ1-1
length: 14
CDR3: CASRELGHSTEAFF

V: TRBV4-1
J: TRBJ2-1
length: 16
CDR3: CASSQGHGTTYNEQFF

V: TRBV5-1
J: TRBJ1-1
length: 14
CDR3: CASSPGGDNTEAFF

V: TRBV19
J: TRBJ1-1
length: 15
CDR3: CASSLNGMGRMTAFF

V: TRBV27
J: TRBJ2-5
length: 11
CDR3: CASSFGGYQYF

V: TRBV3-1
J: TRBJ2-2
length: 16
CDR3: CASSQYGDLNTGELFF

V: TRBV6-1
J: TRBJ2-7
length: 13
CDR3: CASSVYGAYEQYF

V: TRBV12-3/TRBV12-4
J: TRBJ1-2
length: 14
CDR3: CASSLSPRVDGYTF

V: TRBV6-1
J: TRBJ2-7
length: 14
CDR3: CASSDKTDFYEQYF

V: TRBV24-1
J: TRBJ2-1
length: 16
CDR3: CATSDGGKRSYNEQFF

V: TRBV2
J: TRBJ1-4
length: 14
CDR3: CASKFATDDEKLFF

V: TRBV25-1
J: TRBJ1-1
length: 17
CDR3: CASSEYFAGGINTEAFF